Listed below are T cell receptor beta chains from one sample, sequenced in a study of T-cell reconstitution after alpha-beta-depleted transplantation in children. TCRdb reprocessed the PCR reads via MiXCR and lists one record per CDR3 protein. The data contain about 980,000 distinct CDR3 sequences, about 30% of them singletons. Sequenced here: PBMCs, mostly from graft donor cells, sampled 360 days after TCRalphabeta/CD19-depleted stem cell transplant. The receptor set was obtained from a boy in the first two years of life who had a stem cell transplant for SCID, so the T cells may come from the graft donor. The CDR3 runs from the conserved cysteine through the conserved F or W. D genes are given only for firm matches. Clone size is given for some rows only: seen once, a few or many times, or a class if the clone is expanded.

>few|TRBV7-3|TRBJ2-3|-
TGTGCCAGCGCGCCGGGAGCCCTTAGCACAGATACGCAGTATTTT
CASAPGALSTDTQYF
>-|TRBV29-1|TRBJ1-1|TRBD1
TGCAGCATGCGGACAGGGGACTACACTGAAGCTTTCTTT
CSMRTGDYTEAFF
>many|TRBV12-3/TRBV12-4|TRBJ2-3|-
TGTGCCAGCAGTCGGGACACCTCCACAGATACGCAGTATTTT
CASSRDTSTDTQYF
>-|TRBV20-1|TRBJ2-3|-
TGCAGTGCTAACGGACCCACTAGCACAGATACGCAGTATTTT
CSANGPTSTDTQYF
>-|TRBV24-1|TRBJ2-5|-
TGTGCCACCAGTGATCCAGGGGGGGACAGTCAAGAGACCCAGTACTTC
CATSDPGGDSQETQYF
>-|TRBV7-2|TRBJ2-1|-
TGTGCCAGCAGCTTAACCGGGACTGAGGTTCACAATGAGCAGTTCTTC
CASSLTGTEVHNEQFF
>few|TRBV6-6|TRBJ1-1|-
TGTGCCAGCAGTTCTAGGAATTGGTGGGCGAACACTGAAGCTTTCTTT
CASSSRNWWANTEAFF
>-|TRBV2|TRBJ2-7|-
TGTGCCAGCCAAGGGCCTTACTCCTACGAGCAGTACTTC
CASQGPYSYEQYF
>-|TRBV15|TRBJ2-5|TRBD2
TGTGCCACCAGCAGAGAAGGGAGGGGAGAGACCCAGTACTTC
CATSREGRGETQYF
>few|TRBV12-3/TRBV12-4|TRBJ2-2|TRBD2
TGTGCCAGCAGTGACCTAGCGGGGGCGAACACCGGGGAGCTGTTTTTT
CASSDLAGANTGELFF
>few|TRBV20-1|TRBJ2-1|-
TGCAGTGCTTTTGGGGGGGCCAACAATGAGCAGTTCTTC
CSAFGGANNEQFF
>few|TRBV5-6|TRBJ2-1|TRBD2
TGTGCCAGCAGCTTCGGGGGGGACTCCTACAATGAGCAGTTCTTC
CASSFGGDSYNEQFF
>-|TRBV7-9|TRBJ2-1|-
TGTGCCAGCAGCCCCAAGAAGATTTCGGACTTCAATGAGCAGTTCTTC
CASSPKKISDFNEQFF
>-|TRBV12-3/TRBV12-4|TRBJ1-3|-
TGTGCCAGCAGTTTAATGGGAACTGGAAACACCATATATTTT
CASSLMGTGNTIYF
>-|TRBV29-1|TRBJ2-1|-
TGCAGCGTTGAATCGGGGGGCCGAGGGCGTCGCTCCTACAATGAGCAGTTCTTC
CSVESGGRGRRSYNEQFF